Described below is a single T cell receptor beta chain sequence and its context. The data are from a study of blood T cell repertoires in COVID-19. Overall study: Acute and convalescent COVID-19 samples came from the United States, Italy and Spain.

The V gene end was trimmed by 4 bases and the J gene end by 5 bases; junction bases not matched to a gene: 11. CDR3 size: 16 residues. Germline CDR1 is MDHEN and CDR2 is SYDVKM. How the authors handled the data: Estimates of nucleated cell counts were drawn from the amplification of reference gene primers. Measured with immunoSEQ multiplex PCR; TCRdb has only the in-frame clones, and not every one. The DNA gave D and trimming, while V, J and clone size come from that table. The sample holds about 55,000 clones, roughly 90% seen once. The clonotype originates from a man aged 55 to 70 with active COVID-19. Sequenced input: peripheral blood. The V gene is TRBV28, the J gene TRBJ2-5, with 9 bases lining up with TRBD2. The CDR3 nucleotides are TGTGCCAGCAGTTCCCCGGGAGCGGGAGGCTTGGAGACCCAGTACTTC. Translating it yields CASSSPGAGGLETQYF.